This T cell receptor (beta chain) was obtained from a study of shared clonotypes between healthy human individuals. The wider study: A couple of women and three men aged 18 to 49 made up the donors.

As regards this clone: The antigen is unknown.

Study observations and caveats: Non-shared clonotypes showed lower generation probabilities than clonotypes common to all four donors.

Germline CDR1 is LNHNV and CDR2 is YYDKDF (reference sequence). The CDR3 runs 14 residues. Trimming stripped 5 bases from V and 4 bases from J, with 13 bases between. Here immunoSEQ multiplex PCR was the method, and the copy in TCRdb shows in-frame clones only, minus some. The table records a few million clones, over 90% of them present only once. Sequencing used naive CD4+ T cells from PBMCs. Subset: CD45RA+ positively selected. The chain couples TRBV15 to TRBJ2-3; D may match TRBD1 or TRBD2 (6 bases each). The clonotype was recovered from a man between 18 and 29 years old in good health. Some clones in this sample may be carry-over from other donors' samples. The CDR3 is CATSGGGWADTQYF. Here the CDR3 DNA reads TGTGCCACCAGCGGAGGGGGGTGGGCAGATACGCAGTATTTT. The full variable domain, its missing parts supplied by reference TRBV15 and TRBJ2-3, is DAMVIQNPRYQVTQFGKPVTLSCSQTLNHNVMYWYQQKSSQAPKLLFHYYDKDFNNEADTPDNFQSRRPNTSFCFLDIRSPGLGDTAMYLCATSGGGWADTQYFGPGTRLTVL.